This T cell receptor (beta chain) was documented in a study of T cells in Graves' hyperthyroidism and ophthalmopathy. Overall study results and limits: Model output signaled ophthalmopathy a median approximately six months ahead of onset.

Trimming removed 0 bases at V and 4 bases at J, with 16 bases between. In germline, CDR1 is DFQATT, CDR2 SNEGSKA (reference sequence). This CDR3 has 16 amino acids. This clonotype was seen many times. Its antigen is not identified. TCR beta CDR3 regions were amplified from RNA. Primed by the HTBI set, a first-round RT-PCR was run on the TCR CDR3. A single record per CDR3 protein comes from TCRdb applying MiXCR to the multiplex PCR reads. Among approximately 720,000 distinct CDR3 sequences listed, roughly a sixth were seen once. Hyperthyroidism was newly diagnosed in patients aged 18 to 65 (duration under 2 months). Clinical symptoms, serum thyroxine, TRAb, thyroid ultrasound and orbital computed tomography informed diagnoses. Predating any ophthalmopathy symptoms, the blood sample was taken at first hyperthyroidism diagnosis.

Sequenced sample: blood. This chain links TRBV20-1 with TRBJ2-1; D is possibly TRBD1 (6 bases). The sequence derives from a woman aged 50 to 65 with Graves' hyperthyroidism that later progressed to Graves' ophthalmopathy. Written as DNA, the CDR3 is TGCAGTGCTAGAGATTTAGGAGCGAGGGGGTACAATGAGCAGTTCTTC. Encoded protein: CSARDLGARGYNEQFF.